One and the same sample provided the 20 T cell receptor beta chains below, sequenced in a study of cytomegalovirus exposure and HLA in healthy donors. Primers included in the PCR were 60 Vbeta and 13 Jbeta primers. Profiling relied on immunoSEQ multiplex PCR, and the TCRdb table lists in-frame clones only, not all of them. The sample lists some 110,000 clones, over 55% occurring once. The sample was PBMCs. The source is a female donor in good health and CMV-seronegative.

V is TRBV28 and J is TRBJ2-1; D may be TRBD2 (5 bases). V lost 2 bases, J lost 3 bases, and 14 bases lay in between. The CDR3 extends over 16 amino acids. The germline V gene has CDR1 MDHEN and CDR2 SYDVKM. The CDR3 DNA is TGTGCCAGCAGTTTAACCCGCGGACTGCGCTACAATGAGCAGTTCTTC. Its protein is CASSLTRGLRYNEQFF.

This clone was seen a single time. This chain connects TRBV30 to TRBJ1-5, with a tentative D call TRBD1 (6 bases). Trimming took off 3 bases at V and 5 bases at J, with 8 bases between the two ends. Germline V gene sequence: CDR1 GTSNPN, CDR2 SVGIG (reference sequence). This CDR3 contains 12 residues. The CDR3 coding sequence is TGTGCCTGGAGCAGGGGAGATCAGCCCCAGCATTTT. Its translation: CAWSRGDQPQHF.

V usage is TRBV25-1 and J usage is TRBJ2-3; 10 bases are shared with TRBD1. The ends lost 7 bases at V and 5 bases at J; junction bases unmatched: 6. This CDR3 has 14 residues. CDR1 and CDR2 (germline): MGHDK, SYGVNS. CDR3 amino acids: CASTPTGGGDTQYF. CDR3 nucleotides: TGTGCCAGCACCCCGACAGGGGGCGGAGATACGCAGTATTTT.

The rearrangement links TRBV5-1 to TRBJ2-7, with TRBD2 as a possible D gene (5 bases). Germline values: CDR1 SGHRS, CDR2 YFSETQ. The CDR3 is made up of 14 amino acids. Trimming removed 1 base at V and 1 base at J, with 9 bases between. CDR3 loop: CASSLRGISYEQYF. The CDR3 bases are TGCGCCAGCAGCTTGCGAGGGATTTCCTACGAGCAGTACTTC.

This clone has more than one count but fewer than ten. The gene calls are TRBV7-2 and TRBJ2-7; TRBD2 might be the D (5 bases). This CDR3 has 14 residues. The V end was cut by 3 bases, the J end by 0 bases, with 9 bases between. Germline loops: CDR1 SGHTA, CDR2 FQGNSA. This CDR3 reads CASSLGLASYEQYF. The DNA of the CDR3 is TGTGCCAGCAGCTTGGGCCTAGCCTCCTACGAGCAGTACTTC.

The chain uses TRBV11-3 and TRBJ2-1; D is possibly TRBD2 (6 bases). Germline CDR1 SGHNT, CDR2 YENEEA. V lost 3 bases and J lost 4, with 13 bases in between. CDR3 length: 15 residues. CDR3 DNA sequence: TGTGCCAGCAGCTTGAACGGAGGGGTATACAATGAGCAGTTCTTC. Protein sequence: CASSLNGGVYNEQFF.

The chain employs TRBV28 and TRBJ2-3, with D unresolved. This CDR3 comprises 17 residues. Per germline, CDR1 MDHEN and CDR2 SYDVKM. Trimming pared 6 bases from V and 0 bases from J, leaving 19 bases between. The CDR3 bases are TGTGCCAGCAGCATCAGGATGGCAGGCGCTAGCACAGATACGCAGTATTTT. It specifies CASSIRMAGASTDTQYF.

The chain employs TRBV7-3 and TRBJ1-1; D remains unclear. This CDR3 comprises 13 residues. Germline V lookup: CDR1 SGHTA, CDR2 FQGTGA. V dropped 6 bases and J dropped 4 bases, with 12 bases sitting between them. The CDR3 DNA reads as TGTGCCAGCAGTCAACGGGCGGGCACTGAAGCTTTCTTT. This codes for CASSQRAGTEAFF. Full variable domain (rest looked up from reference TRBV7-3 and TRBJ1-1): GAGVSQTPSNKVTEKGKYVELRCDPISGHTALYWYRQSLGQGPEFLIYFQGTGAADDSGLPNDRFFAVRPEGSVSTLKIQRTERGDSAVYLCASSQRAGTEAFFGQGTRLTVV.

The chain is built from TRBV7-3 and TRBJ2-2; 15 bases are a match to TRBD2. Per the germline V gene, CDR1 is SGHTA and CDR2 is FQGTGA. V was clipped by 4 bases and J by 5 bases; unmatched bases: 2. The CDR3 is 16 amino acids. CDR3 DNA: TGTGCCAGCAGCTCGGGACTAGCGGGAGGTACCGGGGAGCTGTTTTTT. Translation gives CASSSGLAGGTGELFF.

This clone was picked up a small number of times. The chain uses TRBV6-1 and TRBJ1-5; D possibly corresponds to TRBD1 (6 bases). The CDR3 runs 15 residues. Trimming removed 5 bases from V and 3 bases from J, with 14 bases in between. Germline CDR1 reads MNHNS; CDR2 reads SASEGT. CDR3 coding DNA: TGTGCCAGCAGTCGTCAGGGACAAAACAATCAGCCCCAGCATTTT. Translation: CASSRQGQNNQPQHF.

As concerns this clone: This sample also contains other DNA sequences that code for the same CDR3. This chain connects TRBV9 to TRBJ2-2; D is undetermined. The germline V and J ends were trimmed by 0 bases and 4 bases, with 10 bases remaining between them. CDR3 length equals 15 residues. Germline CDR1 reads SGDLS; CDR2 reads YYNGEE. CDR3 coding DNA: TGTGCCAGCAGCGTAGGGGCAGGCAGCACCGGGGAGCTGTTTTTT. Encoded protein: CASSVGAGSTGELFF.

The chain carries TRBV13 and TRBJ2-3; D perhaps matches TRBD1 (5 bases). Germline V gene sequence: CDR1 PRHDT, CDR2 FYEKMQ (reference sequence). The CDR3 totals 15 residues. Trimming took off 0 bases at V and 6 bases at J, with 13 bases between the two ends. This CDR3 reads CASSLGTARGDTQYF. DNA of the CDR3: TGTGCCAGCAGCTTAGGGACAGCCCGAGGCGATACGCAGTATTTT. The variable domain in full, with the rest retrieved from reference TRBV13 and TRBJ2-3, is AAGVIQSPRHLIKEKRETATLKCYPIPRHDTVYWYQQGPGQDPQFLISFYEKMQSDKGSIPDRFSAQQFSDYHSELNMSSLELGDSALYFCASSLGTARGDTQYFGPGTRLTVL.

This clone was seen a handful of times. This chain uses TRBV28 with TRBJ1-6, with unresolved D. The V end lost 6 bases, the J end lost 0 bases, and 12 bases lay between the germline ends. The germline V gene has CDR1 MDHEN and CDR2 SYDVKM. This CDR3 contains 16 residues. The CDR3 sequence is CASRWASSSYNSPLHF. In DNA form, the CDR3 reads TGTGCCAGCAGGTGGGCTTCCAGCTCCTATAATTCACCCCTCCACTTT.

This clone was seen only a few times. The chain carries TRBV11-2 and TRBJ2-5, with 11 bases that match TRBD1. V dropped 5 bases and J dropped 2; count of bases not matched to a gene: 4. CDR1 SGHAT and CDR2 FQNNGV come from the germline V gene. This CDR3 comprises 15 residues. The CDR3 sequence: CASSPGTGGQETQYF. The CDR3 nucleotides are TGTGCCAGCAGCCCCGGGACAGGGGGGCAAGAGACCCAGTACTTC.

In this sample, this clone turned up a few times. The chain combines TRBV19 with TRBJ1-4; D is perhaps TRBD1 (5 bases). Trimming shortened V by 5 bases and J by 13 bases, and 11 bases separated the two germline ends. CDR3 length equals 11 residues. Germline V CDR1 and CDR2: LNHDA, SQIVND (reference sequence). CDR3 DNA sequence: TGTGCCAGTAGTCCCGGTAGGGGACTGTTTTTT. Amino acid sequence: CASSPGRGLFF.

In this sample, this clone turned up a few times. This chain joins TRBV6-1 and TRBJ2-5; perhaps TRBD1 as D (5 bases). The CDR3 spans 14 residues. V was pared by 7 bases and J by 7 bases, with 19 bases between. Germline V gene sequence: CDR1 MNHNS, CDR2 SASEGT. CDR3 DNA sequence: TGTGCCAGCATCCCGACAGCCGACTGGGGGACCCAGTACTTC. Translated, it gives CASIPTADWGTQYF.

The CDR3 sequence is CASSILGGGLEAFF. For the CDR3, the DNA is TGTGCCAGTAGTATTCTCGGGGGAGGGCTTGAAGCTTTCTTT. The genes are TRBV19 and TRBJ1-1; D may be TRBD1 (5 bases). V was shortened by 3 bases and J by 7 bases, with 15 bases between the two germline ends. Germline loops: CDR1 LNHDA, CDR2 SQIVND (reference sequence). This CDR3 has 14 residues.

The gene calls are TRBV25-1 and TRBJ2-3; 9 bases match TRBD2. The CDR3 is 15 amino acids. Trimming took 5 bases from V and 4 from J; bases not matched to a gene: 7. Germline V gene data show CDR1 as MGHDK and CDR2 as SYGVNS. CDR3 nucleotides: TGTGCCAGCAGTACCATAGCGGGAGCGTCAGATACGCAGTATTTT. This encodes CASSTIAGASDTQYF.

This clone was detected only once. The rearrangement joins TRBV28 to TRBJ2-4; D might be TRBD2 (7 bases). V was cut by 7 bases and J by 1 base, with 14 bases left in between. The CDR3 totals 15 residues. In germline, CDR1 is MDHEN, CDR2 SYDVKM. The CDR3 sequence is CASTPRGAAKNIQYF. CDR3 nucleotide sequence: TGTGCCAGCACCCCCCGGGGGGCTGCCAAAAACATTCAGTACTTC.

This clone appeared a single time. The V and J genes are TRBV27 and TRBJ2-5; no firm D call. Germline V lookup: CDR1 MNHEY, CDR2 SMNVEV (reference sequence). The CDR3 covers 15 residues. Trimming removed 5 bases at V and 2 bases at J, with 15 bases between. The CDR3 nucleotides are TGTGCCAGCAGTCTAAATGGCGGTTTTCAAGAGACCCAGTACTTC. Its translation: CASSLNGGFQETQYF.